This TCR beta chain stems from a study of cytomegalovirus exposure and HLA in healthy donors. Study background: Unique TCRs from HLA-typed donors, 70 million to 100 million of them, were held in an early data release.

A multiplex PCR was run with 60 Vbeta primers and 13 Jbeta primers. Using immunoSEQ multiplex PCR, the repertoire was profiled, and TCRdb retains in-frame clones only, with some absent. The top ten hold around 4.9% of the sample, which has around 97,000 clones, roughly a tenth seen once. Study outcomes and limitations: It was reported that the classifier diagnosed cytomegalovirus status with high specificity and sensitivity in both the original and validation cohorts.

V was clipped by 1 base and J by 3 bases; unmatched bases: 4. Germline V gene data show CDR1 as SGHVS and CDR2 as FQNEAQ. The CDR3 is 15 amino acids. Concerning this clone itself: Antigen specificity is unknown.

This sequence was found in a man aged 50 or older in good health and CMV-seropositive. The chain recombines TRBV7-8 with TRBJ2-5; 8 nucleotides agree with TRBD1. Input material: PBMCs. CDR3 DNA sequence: TGTGCCAGCAGCTTAGGTGGACAGGGTAAAGAGACCCAGTACTTC. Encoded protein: CASSLGGQGKETQYF.